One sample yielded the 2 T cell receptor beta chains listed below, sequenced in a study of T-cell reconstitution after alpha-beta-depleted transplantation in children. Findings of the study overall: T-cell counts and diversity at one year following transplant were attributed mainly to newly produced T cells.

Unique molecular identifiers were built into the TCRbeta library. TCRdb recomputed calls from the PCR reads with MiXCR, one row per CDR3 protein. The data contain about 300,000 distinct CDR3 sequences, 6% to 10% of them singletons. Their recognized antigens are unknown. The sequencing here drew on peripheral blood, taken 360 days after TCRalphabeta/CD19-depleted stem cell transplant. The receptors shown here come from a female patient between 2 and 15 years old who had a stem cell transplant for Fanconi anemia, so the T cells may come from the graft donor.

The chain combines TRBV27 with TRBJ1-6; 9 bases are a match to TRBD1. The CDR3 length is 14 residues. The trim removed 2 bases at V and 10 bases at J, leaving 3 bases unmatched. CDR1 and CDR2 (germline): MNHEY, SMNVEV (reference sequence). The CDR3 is CASSLQTGGSPLHF. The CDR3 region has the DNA TGTGCCAGCAGTTTACAGACAGGGGGATCACCCCTCCACTTT.

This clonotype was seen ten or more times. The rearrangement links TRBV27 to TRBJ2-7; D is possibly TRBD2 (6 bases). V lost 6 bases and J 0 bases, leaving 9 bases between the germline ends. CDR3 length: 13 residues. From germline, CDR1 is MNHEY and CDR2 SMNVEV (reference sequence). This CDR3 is CASREGISYEQYF. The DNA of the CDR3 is TGTGCCAGCAGGGAGGGCATCTCCTACGAGCAGTACTTC.